This entry lists 26 T cell receptor beta chains sequenced from one sample in a study of CD8+CD57+ T cells in acquired aplastic anemia. Profiles of TCR beta VDJ and CDR3 were generated from a genomic DNA template. A single record per CDR3 protein comes from TCRdb applying MiXCR to the reads. Of about 160,000 distinct CDR3 sequences in the sample, around 45% were seen once. Sequencing was done on a sample of sorted CD4+, CD8+, or CD8+CD57+ T cells (not recorded which) from PBMCs. Receptors originate from a human donor in good health.

The sample holds one count of this clonotype. The J gene is TRBJ2-5, the V gene TRBV15; D gene uncertain. CDR3 size: 15 residues. V lost 1 base, J lost 4 bases, and 13 bases lay in between. Germline V gives CDR1 LNHNV, CDR2 YYDKDF (reference sequence). CDR3 bases: TGTGCCACCAGCAGAGTTCGCCCTGTGTTAGAGACCCAGTACTTC. Translated, it gives CATSRVRPVLETQYF.

This clonotype was seen only once. The chain is built from TRBV7-9 and TRBJ2-5; TRBD2 matches at 9 bases. This CDR3 has 15 residues. CDR1 and CDR2 from the germline V gene are SEHNR and FQNEAQ (reference sequence). The junction had 5 bases not matched to a gene; V was cut back by 6 bases and J by 0 bases. CDR3 DNA: TGTGCCAGCAGTGCGGCTAGCGGGGACCAAGAGACCCAGTACTTC. This translates into CASSAASGDQETQYF.

This clonotype turned up a few times. The rearrangement joins TRBV28 to TRBJ2-2; D unresolved. Germline assignment: CDR1 MDHEN and CDR2 SYDVKM. The CDR3 loop spans 11 amino acids. V lost 4 bases, J lost 5 bases, and 2 bases lay in between. CDR3 nucleotide sequence: TGTGCCAGCAGTTCAACCGGGGAGCTGTTTTTT. It yields the protein CASSSTGELFF.

About this clonotype itself: Its ends do not fully match the called genes, so a read error is possible. The V and J genes are TRBV20-1 and TRBJ2-7, with TRBD2 matching over 7 bases. The length of the CDR3 is 14 residues. CDR1 is DFQATT and CDR2 is SNEGSKA in the germline V gene (reference sequence). In DNA, the CDR3 is TGCAGTGCTCAAGGGACTACCCTTCTCTACCAGCAGTACTTC. Amino acid sequence: CSAQGTTLLYQQYF.

This clonotype has more than one count but fewer than ten. The chain is built from TRBV10-3 and TRBJ2-1; the D gene is possibly TRBD1 (7 bases). V was clipped by 5 bases and J by 5 bases, with 13 bases between them. Germline V gene lookup returns CDR1 ENHRY and CDR2 SYGVKD. This CDR3 is built from 14 residues. CDR3 DNA: TGTGCCATCAGTTACCAGGGGGGTGACAATGAGCAGTTCTTC. Protein sequence: CAISYQGGDNEQFF.

The J gene is TRBJ1-4, the V gene TRBV15, with a weak D call TRBD1 (6 bases). CDR1 and CDR2 from the germline V gene are LNHNV and YYDKDF (reference sequence). V was shortened by 5 bases and J by 4 bases, with 11 bases between the two germline ends. The CDR3 runs 14 residues. This CDR3 is CATSPRQDNEKLFF. CDR3 DNA sequence: TGTGCCACCAGCCCCCGACAGGATAATGAAAAACTGTTTTTT.

The chain joins TRBV7-2 to TRBJ1-2; no definite D call. Trimming took 0 bases from V and 0 from J, leaving 8 bases between them. The germline V gene encodes CDR1 SGHTA and CDR2 FQGNSA. This CDR3 contains 15 residues. CDR3: CASSLADVANYGYTF. In DNA, the CDR3 is TGTGCCAGCAGCTTAGCGGACGTAGCTAACTATGGCTACACCTTC.

This clonotype has at least ten counts. This chain uses TRBV7-3 with TRBJ2-6; unclear D gene. Germline CDR1 SGHTA, CDR2 FQGTGA. Trimming cost V 4 bases and J 0 bases, with 7 bases left between them. The CDR3 covers 15 residues. The CDR3 DNA reads TGTGCCAGCAGCTCCTTCTACTCTGGGGCCAACGTCCTGACTTTC. This sequence encodes CASSSFYSGANVLTF.

J is TRBJ2-3 and V is TRBV10-3, with D tentatively TRBD2 (6 bases). The CDR3 is 14 residues long. Per germline, CDR1 ENHRY and CDR2 SYGVKD. V was trimmed by 7 bases and J by 2 bases, leaving 13 bases between them. CDR3 region: CAITKRALTDTQYF. DNA for the CDR3: TGTGCCATCACGAAGCGGGCCCTCACAGATACGCAGTATTTT.

This clonotype was picked up one time. The chain is built from TRBV11-2 and TRBJ2-1; 11 positions match TRBD2. Germline CDR1 is SGHAT and CDR2 is FQNNGV. CDR3 length: 16 amino acids. V dropped 1 base and J dropped 8; count of bases not matched to a gene: 7. For the CDR3, the DNA is TGTGCCAGCAGCTTAGTTCTGACTAGCGGGATTGATGAGCAGTTCTTC. Its protein is CASSLVLTSGIDEQFF.

About this clonotype itself: One end of the junction does not line up with germline, which may come from a read error. The J gene is TRBJ2-7, the V gene TRBV6-5; D perhaps matches TRBD2 (5 bases). Germline V gene sequence: CDR1 MNHEY, CDR2 SVGAGI. The CDR3 covers 13 residues. The CDR3 DNA reads TGCGCCAGCAGTTACGTCAATAGCGACGAGCAGTACTTC. Translating it yields CASSYVNSDEQYF.

The chain is built from TRBV5-4 and TRBJ1-1, with D perhaps TRBD1 (5 bases). V was shortened by 0 bases and J by 7 bases, with 7 bases between the two germline ends. This CDR3 has 12 amino acids. Germline V gene sequence: CDR1 SGHNT, CDR2 YYREEE (reference sequence). CDR3 sequence: CASSLAGLEAFF. The CDR3 DNA reads TGTGCCAGCAGCTTGGCGGGACTTGAAGCTTTCTTT.

The chain has TRBV6-6 and TRBJ2-5; no definite D call. Trimming removed 8 bases at V and 2 bases at J, with 6 bases between. CDR1 MNHNY and CDR2 SVGAGI come from the germline V gene (reference sequence). This CDR3 region has 11 residues. The CDR3 sequence is CASRVQETQYF. The CDR3 DNA reads as TGTGCCAGCCGAGTACAAGAGACCCAGTACTTC.

In regard to this clonotype: One end of the junction is discordant with germline, which a read error may explain. This rearrangement joins TRBV5-1 to TRBJ2-7, with a weak D call TRBD2 (6 bases). The CDR3 is 15 residues long. Germline V gene data show CDR1 as SGHRS and CDR2 as YFSETQ. CDR3 nucleotides: TGCGCCAGCAGCTCCTCTGGCGGGAACTCCTACGAGCAGCACTTC. Protein product: CASSSSGGNSYEQHF.

This clonotype was counted at least ten times. The chain joins TRBV6-1 to TRBJ1-5; no clear D. The CDR3 spans 14 residues. Deletions cut 3 bases from V and 0 bases from J, with 6 bases between. Germline V gene data show CDR1 as MNHNS and CDR2 as SASEGT. The CDR3 region has the DNA TGTGCCAGCAGTGACAGCTATAGCAATCAGCCCCAGCATTTT. Protein product: CASSDSYSNQPQHF.

The V gene is TRBV11-3, the J gene TRBJ1-6, with D maybe TRBD1 (5 bases). The CDR3 contains 15 residues. V lost 3 bases to trimming and J lost 5 bases, with 11 bases between them. Per germline, CDR1 SGHNT and CDR2 YENEEA. CDR3 sequence: CASSLRSGDNSPLHF. The CDR3 nucleotides read TGTGCCAGCAGCTTGAGGTCGGGGGATAATTCACCCCTCCACTTT.

This clonotype was counted ten times or more. The chain uses TRBV2 and TRBJ1-1, with D possibly TRBD1 on 5 matching bases. Germline assignment: CDR1 SNHLY and CDR2 FYNNEI. The CDR3 is 13 residues long. CDR3: CAARGEGNTEAFF. As DNA, the CDR3 is TGTGCAGCACGGGGGGAGGGGAACACTGAAGCTTTCTTT.

This clonotype was picked up many times. V and J are TRBV13 and TRBJ1-2, with TRBD1 as a possible D gene (6 bases). The V end lost 6 bases, the J end lost 8 bases, and 25 bases lay between the germline ends. The CDR3 length is 16 residues. Per germline, CDR1 PRHDT and CDR2 FYEKMQ (reference sequence). As DNA, the CDR3 is TGTGCCAGCAGTCTTAGGAGTCATCACAGGGCAGTGGGCTACACCTTC. Protein sequence: CASSLRSHHRAVGYTF.

This clonotype was counted many times. J is TRBJ1-4 and V is TRBV7-8, with D maybe TRBD1 (5 bases). Germline lookup yields CDR1 SGHVS and CDR2 FQNEAQ. The CDR3 runs 16 residues. Trimming cost V 4 bases and J 0 bases, with 12 bases left between them. The CDR3 here is CASSSYRFPTNEKLFF. The DNA for the CDR3 is TGTGCCAGCAGCTCCTACAGGTTCCCAACTAATGAAAAACTGTTTTTT.

This chain uses TRBV10-3 with TRBJ2-7; 9 bases match TRBD1. With V trimmed by 7 bases and J by 2 bases, 6 bases remained unmatched. The germline CDR1 and CDR2 sequences are ENHRY and SYGVKD. The CDR3 is 14 residues long. The CDR3 protein is CAITQGQGPYEQYF. The DNA for the CDR3 is TGTGCCATCACCCAGGGACAGGGACCCTACGAGCAGTACTTC.

A note on this clonotype: No conserved phenylalanine or tryptophan is present at the end of the CDR3, so a read error is the likely explanation. V usage is TRBV7-9 and J usage is TRBJ2-7; TRBD2 agrees at 11 bases. Trimming cost V 11 bases and J 3 bases; bases outside gene matches: 12. Looked up from germline, CDR1 is SEHNR and CDR2 is FQNEAQ (reference sequence). CDR3 size: 15 residues. CDR3 amino acids: CAWTRGTSGNYEQYS. As DNA, the CDR3 is TGTGCCTGGACCCGAGGGACTAGCGGAAACTACGAGCAGTACTCC.

The rearrangement joins TRBV9 to TRBJ2-5; tentatively, D is TRBD1 or TRBD2 (5 bases each). With 3 bases removed from V and 1 base from J, the gap between germline ends came to 10 bases. CDR3 length: 14 residues. The germline V gene encodes CDR1 SGDLS and CDR2 YYNGEE. The CDR3 nucleotides read TGTGCCAGCAGCGGCTCCGGGACCCAAGAGACCCAGTACTTC. It is translated as CASSGSGTQETQYF.

This clonotype was seen repeatedly, ten times or more. This chain links TRBV4-2 with TRBJ1-2; D remains ambiguous. Trimming pared 3 bases from V and 2 bases from J, leaving 13 bases between. There are 15 residues in the CDR3. Germline loops: CDR1 LGHNA, CDR2 YNFKEQ. The CDR3 is CASSQLGTANYGYTF. The DNA of the CDR3 is TGTGCCAGCAGCCAGTTAGGCACAGCAAACTATGGCTACACCTTC.

The table lists this clonotype with many counts. The chain has TRBV5-1 and TRBJ1-4; possible D gene TRBD1, 5 bases. The CDR3 totals 15 residues. Trimming took off 0 bases at V and 11 bases at J, with 17 bases between the two ends. Germline CDR1 SGHRS, CDR2 YFSETQ. CDR3 region: CASSLDGGGGRKLFF. The CDR3 nucleotides read TGCGCCAGCAGCTTGGACGGTGGCGGGGGGAGGAAACTGTTTTTT.

The V gene is TRBV10-1, the J gene TRBJ1-1, with unresolved D. CDR1 and CDR2 (germline): WNHNN, SYGVQD (reference sequence). Trimming took 0 bases from V and 2 from J, leaving 10 bases between them. The CDR3 contains 15 residues. CDR3 DNA sequence: TGCGCCAGCAGTGAGTCCAGAATGGGAAACACTGAAGCTTTCTTT. Its translation is CASSESRMGNTEAFF.

The chain carries TRBV10-3 and TRBJ2-5; the D gene is possibly TRBD2 (6 bases). Trimming left V 3 bases short and J 2 bases short, with 13 bases between. This CDR3 region has 15 residues. CDR1 ENHRY and CDR2 SYGVKD come from the germline V gene. The CDR3 bases are TGTGCCATCAGTGATACCGGGAGCCGACAAGAGACCCAGTACTTC. This sequence encodes CAISDTGSRQETQYF.